These 10 T cell receptor beta chains were all obtained from the same sample, sequenced in a study of cytomegalovirus exposure and HLA in healthy donors. PCR was performed using 60 Vbeta and 13 Jbeta primers. Here immunoSEQ multiplex PCR was the method, and the copy in TCRdb shows in-frame clones only, minus some. The data hold 140,000 or so clones, with over 80% observed a single time. Sequencing was carried out using PBMCs. The receptors were sampled from a female donor in good health and CMV-seronegative.

The J gene is TRBJ2-5, the V gene TRBV29-1; 10 bases agree with TRBD1. CDR1 and CDR2 from the germline V gene are SQVTM and ANQGSEA. This CDR3 is built from 13 residues. J gave up 3 bases and V 7 bases, and 5 bases lay outside the gene matches. CDR3 sequence: CSDRTGGKETQYF. Written as DNA, the CDR3 is TGCAGCGATAGGACAGGGGGGAAAGAGACCCAGTACTTC.

This clone showed up just a few times. At the DNA level, this CDR3 is encoded by other sequences in the same sample as well. The rearrangement links TRBV28 to TRBJ2-3; TRBD2 aligns across 8 bases. The V gene's germline CDR1 is MDHEN and CDR2 SYDVKM. This CDR3 has 13 residues. The J segment lost 3 bases and the V segment lost 6 bases, leaving 2 bases of the junction unmatched. The CDR3 region has the DNA TGTGCCAGCAGACGGGGGGGGACAGATACGCAGTATTTT. Protein product: CASRRGGTDTQYF.

This clone was detected only a few times. The chain combines TRBV6-5 with TRBJ2-6; D possibly corresponds to TRBD2 (5 bases). The CDR3 consists of 15 residues. Germline V CDR1 and CDR2: MNHEY, SVGAGI. The germline V and J ends were trimmed by 2 bases and 2 bases, with 7 bases remaining between them. The CDR3 bases are TGTGCCAGCAGTTACGAGGGCGCTGGGGCCAACGTCCTGACTTTC. This sequence encodes CASSYEGAGANVLTF.

The gene calls are TRBV6-1 and TRBJ2-7; 11 bases align to TRBD2. The CDR3 has 15 amino acids. With 4 bases clipped from V and 1 base from J, the junction kept 3 bases outside the gene matches. Germline CDR1 and CDR2: MNHNS and SASEGT. CDR3: CASSVTSGGSYEQYF. CDR3 bases: TGTGCCAGCAGTGTAACTAGCGGGGGTTCCTACGAGCAGTACTTC.

This clone was recorded once. The CDR3 is CASSNRGGEQYF. CDR3 sequence (DNA): TGTGCCAGCAGTAACAGGGGAGGCGAGCAGTACTTC. The chain combines TRBV27 with TRBJ2-7; tentative D call: TRBD1 (7 bases). Trimming pared 5 bases from V and 6 bases from J, leaving 11 bases between. Germline V gene lookup returns CDR1 MNHEY and CDR2 SMNVEV (reference sequence). This CDR3 contains 12 residues.

This chain links TRBV2 with TRBJ2-4; D uncertain. The CDR3 sequence is 11 residues long. Trimming took 7 bases from V and 9 from J, leaving 10 bases between them. Germline-derived CDR1 and CDR2 are SNHLY and FYNNEI. The CDR3 region is CASTEDSIQYF. The CDR3 coding sequence is TGTGCCAGCACCGAAGATAGCATTCAGTACTTC.

The chain joins TRBV10-1 to TRBJ1-5, with 8 bases identical to TRBD1. V shed 5 bases, J shed 7 bases, and the junction held 7 bases outside the gene matches. The length of the CDR3 is 14 residues. Germline V gene data show CDR1 as WNHNN and CDR2 as SYGVQD (reference sequence). This chain's CDR3 is CASSIDRGEQPQHF. The CDR3 nucleotides read TGCGCCAGCAGTATCGACAGGGGAGAGCAGCCCCAGCATTTT.

The chain recombines TRBV21-1 with TRBJ1-3. TRBV21-1 is classified as a pseudogene. The CDR3 is 13 residues long. Here the CDR3 DNA reads TGTGCCAGCAGCAAAGGAGGGGAGGACACCATATATTTT. Its translation: CASSKGGEDTIYF.

This clone was observed a handful of times. The chain carries TRBV2 and TRBJ2-5; D is possibly TRBD2 (5 bases). The V end lost 6 bases, the J end lost 5 bases, and 13 bases lay between the germline ends. This CDR3 region has 13 residues. CDR1 is SNHLY and CDR2 is FYNNEI in the germline V gene. The CDR3 here is CASRDSSYETQYF. In DNA form, the CDR3 reads TGTGCCAGCAGGGACTCATCATATGAGACCCAGTACTTC.

V usage is TRBV28 and J usage is TRBJ1-1; D is perhaps TRBD1 (5 bases). CDR1 and CDR2 (germline): MDHEN, SYDVKM. Trimming shortened V by 6 bases and J by 0 bases, and 17 bases separated the two germline ends. The CDR3 consists of 16 residues. CDR3 sequence: CASRLHLTEMNTEAFF. CDR3 nucleotides: TGTGCCAGCAGGCTACATCTGACAGAGATGAACACTGAAGCTTTCTTT.